Reported below is one T cell receptor (beta chain). Antigen: not known. The protocol was immunoSEQ multiplex PCR, while the TCRdb copy is restricted to in-frame clones and leaves out a portion. The repertoire holds tens of thousands of clones, roughly four fifths seen once, with under 4.5% in the top ten. Sample time point: week 47, end of study. Vaccination comprised doses that each held 300 ug of mutant IDH1 20-mer peptide, plus topical imiquimod. The CDR3 consists of 14 residues. The germline V gene encodes CDR1 SGDLS and CDR2 YYNGEE. The ends were cut back, 0 bases at V and 1 base at J, with 7 bases in the middle. This sample is drawn from a study of a mutant IDH1 vaccine in newly diagnosed glioma. In the study overall: Vaccination was launched 4-6 weeks after radiotherapy alone, or with temozolomide cycles. Patients arrived already treated with radiotherapy, temozolomide, or both, most having had both.

The rearrangement uses TRBV9 and TRBJ1-1, with D maybe TRBD1 (5 bases). The material was PBMCs, obtained from a glioma patient whose treatment included an IDH1 peptide vaccine. The TCR originated in a man under 40 with glioma. The DNA for the CDR3 is TGTGCCAGCAGCGTAGGCGGGACGAACACTGAAGCTTTCTTT. Amino acid sequence: CASSVGGTNTEAFF.